This T cell receptor beta chain was sequenced in a study of radiotherapy plus CTLA-4 blockade in lung cancer. Study context: With approximately 33% of patients having disease control, objective responses were seen in about 19%.

Those patients who had chemo-refractory metastatic non-small-cell lung cancer were given focal radiation along with CTLA-4 blockade through ipilimumab. Sequenced by immunoSEQ multiplex PCR; TCRdb stores in-frame clones only, minus some. Of about 46,000 clones in the sample, 70% to 80% were seen once. This clone was seen more than once but under ten times. The antigen is unknown. Study-wide results and caveats: Together with interferon-beta, which increased in serum after radiation, early dynamic changes in blood T cell clones were reportedly the best predictors of response. Among blood TCR repertoires after radiotherapy plus ipilimumab, tumor-derived clones expanded.

Source: peripheral blood, taken from a patient treated with radiotherapy plus ipilimumab. The sequence was collected from a human donor with non-small cell lung cancer who had a complete response to radiotherapy plus ipilimumab.

CDR3 protein: CASSEGQSTKQYF. DNA for the CDR3: TGTGCCAGCAGTGAAGGGCAGTCGACTAAGCAGTATTTT. The chain joins TRBV6-1 to TRBJ2-3; D may be TRBD2 (5 bases). V was pared by 1 base and J by 11 bases, with 13 bases between. This CDR3 has 13 amino acids. CDR1 MNHNS and CDR2 SASEGT come from the germline V gene.